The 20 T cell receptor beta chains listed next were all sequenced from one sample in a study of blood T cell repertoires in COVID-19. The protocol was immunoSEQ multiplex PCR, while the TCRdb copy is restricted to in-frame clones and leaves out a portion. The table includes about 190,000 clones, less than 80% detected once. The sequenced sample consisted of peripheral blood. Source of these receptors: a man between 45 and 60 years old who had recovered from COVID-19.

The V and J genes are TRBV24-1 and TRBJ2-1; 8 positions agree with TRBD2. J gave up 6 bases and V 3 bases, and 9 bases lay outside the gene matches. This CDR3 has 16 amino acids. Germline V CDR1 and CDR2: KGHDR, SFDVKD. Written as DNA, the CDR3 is TGTGCCACCAGTGATGATCTAGCGGGTATCTCCAATGAGCAGTTCTTC. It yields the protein CATSDDLAGISNEQFF.

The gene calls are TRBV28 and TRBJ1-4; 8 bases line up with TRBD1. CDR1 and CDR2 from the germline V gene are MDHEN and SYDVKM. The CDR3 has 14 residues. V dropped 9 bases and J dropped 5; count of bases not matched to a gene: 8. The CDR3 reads CASSDREQNEKLFF. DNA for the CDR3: TGTGCCAGTTCGGACAGGGAACAGAATGAAAAACTGTTTTTT.

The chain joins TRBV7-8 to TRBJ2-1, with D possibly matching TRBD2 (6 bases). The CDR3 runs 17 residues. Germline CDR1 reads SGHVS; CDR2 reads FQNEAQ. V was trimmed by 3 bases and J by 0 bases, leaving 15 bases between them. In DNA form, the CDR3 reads TGTGCCAGCAGCTTCCCCCTTCGGGGGAGCTCCTACAATGAGCAGTTCTTC. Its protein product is CASSFPLRGSSYNEQFF.

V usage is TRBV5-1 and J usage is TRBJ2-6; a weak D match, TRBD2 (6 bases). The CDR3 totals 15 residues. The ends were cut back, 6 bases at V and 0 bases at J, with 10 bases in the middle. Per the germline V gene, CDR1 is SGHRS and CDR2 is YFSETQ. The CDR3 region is CASTLSGSGANVLTF. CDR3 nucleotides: TGCGCCAGCACCCTTAGCGGCTCTGGGGCCAACGTCCTGACTTTC. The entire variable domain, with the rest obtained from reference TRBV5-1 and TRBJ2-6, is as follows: KAGVTQTPRYLIKTRGQQVTLSCSPISGHRSVSWYQQTPGQGLQFLFEYFSETQRNKGNFPGRFSGRQFSNSRSEMNVSTLELGDSALYLCASTLSGSGANVLTFGAGSRLTVL.

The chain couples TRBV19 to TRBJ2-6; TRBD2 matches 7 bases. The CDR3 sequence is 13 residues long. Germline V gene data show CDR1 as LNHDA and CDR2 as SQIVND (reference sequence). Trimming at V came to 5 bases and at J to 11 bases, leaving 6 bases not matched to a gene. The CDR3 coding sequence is TGTGCCAGTAGTCCTCGGACTAGTGACGTCCTGACTTTC. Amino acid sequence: CASSPRTSDVLTF.

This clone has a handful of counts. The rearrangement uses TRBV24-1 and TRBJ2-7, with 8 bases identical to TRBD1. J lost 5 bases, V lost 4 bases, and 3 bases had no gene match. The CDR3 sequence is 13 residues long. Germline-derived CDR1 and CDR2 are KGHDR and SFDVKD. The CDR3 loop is CATSDMTGDEQYF. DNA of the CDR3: TGTGCCACCAGTGACATGACAGGGGACGAGCAGTACTTC.

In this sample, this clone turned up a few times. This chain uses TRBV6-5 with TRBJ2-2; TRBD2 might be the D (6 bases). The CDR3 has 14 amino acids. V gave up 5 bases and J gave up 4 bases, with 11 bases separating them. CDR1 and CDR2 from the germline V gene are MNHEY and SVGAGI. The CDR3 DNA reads TGTGCCAGCAGTCTTGGGACTGGCACCGGGGAGCTGTTTTTT. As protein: CASSLGTGTGELFF.

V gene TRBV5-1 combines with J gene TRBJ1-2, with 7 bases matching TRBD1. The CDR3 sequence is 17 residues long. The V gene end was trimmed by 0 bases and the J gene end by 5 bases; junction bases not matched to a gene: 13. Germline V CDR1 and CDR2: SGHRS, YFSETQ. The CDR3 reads CASSLVWAGTASYGYTF. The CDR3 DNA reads TGCGCCAGCAGCTTGGTTTGGGCCGGGACAGCATCGTATGGCTACACCTTC.

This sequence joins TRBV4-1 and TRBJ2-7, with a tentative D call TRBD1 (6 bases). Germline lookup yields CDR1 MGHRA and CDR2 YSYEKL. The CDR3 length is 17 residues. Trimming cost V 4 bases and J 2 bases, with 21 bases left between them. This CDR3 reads CASSLSRTGIPPYEQYF. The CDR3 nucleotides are TGCGCCAGCAGCCTCTCTCGAACAGGGATTCCTCCCTACGAGCAGTACTTC.

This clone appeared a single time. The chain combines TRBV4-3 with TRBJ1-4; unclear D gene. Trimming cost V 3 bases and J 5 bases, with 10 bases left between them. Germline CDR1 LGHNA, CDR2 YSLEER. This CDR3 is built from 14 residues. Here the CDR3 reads CASSQEAGNEKLFF. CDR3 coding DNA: TGCGCCAGCAGCCAGGAGGCGGGGAATGAAAAACTGTTTTTT.

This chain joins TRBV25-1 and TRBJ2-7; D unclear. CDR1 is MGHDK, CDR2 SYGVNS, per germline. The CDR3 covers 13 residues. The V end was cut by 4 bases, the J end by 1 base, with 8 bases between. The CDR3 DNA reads TGTGCCAGCAGTGCCGGGTTTTCCTACGAGCAGTACTTC. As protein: CASSAGFSYEQYF.

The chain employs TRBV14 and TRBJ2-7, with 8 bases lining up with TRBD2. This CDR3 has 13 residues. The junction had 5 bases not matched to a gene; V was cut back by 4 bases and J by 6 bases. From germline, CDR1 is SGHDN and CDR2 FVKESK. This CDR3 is CASSPAGDGEQYF. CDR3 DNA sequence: TGTGCCAGCAGCCCAGCGGGGGACGGCGAGCAGTACTTC.

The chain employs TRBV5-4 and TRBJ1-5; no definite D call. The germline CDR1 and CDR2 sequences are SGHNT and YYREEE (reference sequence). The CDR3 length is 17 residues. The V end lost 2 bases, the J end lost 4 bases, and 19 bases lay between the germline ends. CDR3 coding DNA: TGTGCCAGCAGCTTCTCCTCTGGTAGTACACAGAATCAGCCCCAGCATTTT. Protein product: CASSFSSGSTQNQPQHF.

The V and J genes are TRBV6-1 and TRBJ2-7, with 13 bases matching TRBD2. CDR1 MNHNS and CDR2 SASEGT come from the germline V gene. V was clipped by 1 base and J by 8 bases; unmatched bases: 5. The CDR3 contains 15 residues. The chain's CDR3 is CASSEVTSGRGKQYF. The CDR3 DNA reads TGTGCCAGCAGTGAAGTAACTAGCGGGAGGGGAAAGCAGTACTTC.

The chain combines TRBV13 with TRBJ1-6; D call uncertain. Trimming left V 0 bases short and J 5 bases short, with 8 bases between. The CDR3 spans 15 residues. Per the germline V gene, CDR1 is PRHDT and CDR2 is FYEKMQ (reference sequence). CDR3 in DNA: TGTGCCAGCAGCTTAGGCCGGGGAAATAATTCACCCCTCCACTTT. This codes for CASSLGRGNNSPLHF.

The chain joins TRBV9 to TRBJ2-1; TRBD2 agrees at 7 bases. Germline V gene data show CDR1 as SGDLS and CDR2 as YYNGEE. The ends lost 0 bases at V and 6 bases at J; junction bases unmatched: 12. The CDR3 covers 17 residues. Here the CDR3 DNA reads TGTGCCAGCAGCGTAGGAGCGGCCACTAGCGTGATCAATGAGCAGTTCTTC. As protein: CASSVGAATSVINEQFF.

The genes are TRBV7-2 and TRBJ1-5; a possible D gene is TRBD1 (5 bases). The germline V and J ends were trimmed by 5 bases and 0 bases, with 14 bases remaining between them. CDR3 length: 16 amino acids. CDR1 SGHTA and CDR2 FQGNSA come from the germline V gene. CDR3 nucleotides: TGTGCCAGCAGCCCTTCTACAGGTTATAGCAATCAGCCCCAGCATTTT. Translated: CASSPSTGYSNQPQHF. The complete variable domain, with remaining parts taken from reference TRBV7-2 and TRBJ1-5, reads GAGVSQSPSNKVTEKGKDVELRCDPISGHTALYWYRQSLGQGLEFLIYFQGNSAPDKSGLPSDRFSAERTGGSVSTLTIQRTQQEDSAVYLCASSPSTGYSNQPQHFGDGTRLSIL.

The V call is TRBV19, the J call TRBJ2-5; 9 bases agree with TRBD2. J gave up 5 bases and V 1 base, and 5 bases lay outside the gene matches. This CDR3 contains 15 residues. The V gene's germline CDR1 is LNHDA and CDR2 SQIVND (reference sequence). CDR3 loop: CASSIAGTSWETQYF. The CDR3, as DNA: TGTGCCAGTAGTATAGCAGGGACTAGCTGGGAGACCCAGTACTTC.

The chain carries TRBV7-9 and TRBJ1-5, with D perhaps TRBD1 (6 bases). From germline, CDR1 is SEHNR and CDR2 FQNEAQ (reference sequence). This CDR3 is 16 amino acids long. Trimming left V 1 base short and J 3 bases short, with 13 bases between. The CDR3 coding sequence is TGTGCCAGCAGCTTAGTGAACAGGGAAGTCAATCAGCCCCAGCATTTT. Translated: CASSLVNREVNQPQHF. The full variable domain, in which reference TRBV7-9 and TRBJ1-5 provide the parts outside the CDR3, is DTGVSQNPRHKITKRGQNVTFRCDPISEHNRLYWYRQTLGQGPEFLTYFQNEAQLEKSRLLSDRFSAERPKGSFSTLEIQRTEQGDSAMYLCASSLVNREVNQPQHFGDGTRLSIL.

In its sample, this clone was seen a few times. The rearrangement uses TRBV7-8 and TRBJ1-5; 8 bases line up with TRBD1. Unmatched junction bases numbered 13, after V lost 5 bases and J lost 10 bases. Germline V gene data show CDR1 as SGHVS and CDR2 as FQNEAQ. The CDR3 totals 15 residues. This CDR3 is CASSQEDRALRPQHF. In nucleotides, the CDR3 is TGTGCCAGCAGCCAAGAGGACAGGGCCCTCCGACCCCAGCATTTT. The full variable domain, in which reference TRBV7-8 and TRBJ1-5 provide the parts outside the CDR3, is GAGVSQSPRYKVAKRGQDVALRCDPISGHVSLFWYQQALGQGPEFLTYFQNEAQLDKSGLPSDRFFAERPEGSVSTLKIQRTQQEDSAVYLCASSQEDRALRPQHFGDGTRLSIL.